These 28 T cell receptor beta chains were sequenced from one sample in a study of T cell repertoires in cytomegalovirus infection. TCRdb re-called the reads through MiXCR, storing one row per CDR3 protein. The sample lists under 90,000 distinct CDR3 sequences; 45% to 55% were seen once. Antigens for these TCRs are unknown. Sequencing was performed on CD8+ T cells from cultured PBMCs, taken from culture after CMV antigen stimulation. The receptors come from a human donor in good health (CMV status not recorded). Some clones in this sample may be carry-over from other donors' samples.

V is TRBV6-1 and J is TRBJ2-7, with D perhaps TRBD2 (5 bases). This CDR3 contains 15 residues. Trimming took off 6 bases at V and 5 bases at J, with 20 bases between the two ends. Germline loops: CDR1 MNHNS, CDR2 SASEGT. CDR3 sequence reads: CASRRPGGLGDEQYF. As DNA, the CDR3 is TGTGCCAGCAGGAGGCCGGGCGGCCTCGGGGACGAGCAGTACTTC.

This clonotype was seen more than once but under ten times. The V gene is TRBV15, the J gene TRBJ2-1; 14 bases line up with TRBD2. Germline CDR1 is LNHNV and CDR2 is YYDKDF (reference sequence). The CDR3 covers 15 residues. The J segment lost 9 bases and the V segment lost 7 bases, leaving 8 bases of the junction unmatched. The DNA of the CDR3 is TGTGCCACCACCCGGACTAGCGGGAGGTTGGGTGAGCAGTTCTTC. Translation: CATTRTSGRLGEQFF.

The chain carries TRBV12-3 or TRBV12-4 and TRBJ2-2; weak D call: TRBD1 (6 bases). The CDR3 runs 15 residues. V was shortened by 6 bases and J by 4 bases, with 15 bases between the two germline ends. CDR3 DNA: TGTGCCAGCAGCCCTTATACAGGGTTCACCGGGGAGCTGTTTTTT. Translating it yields CASSPYTGFTGELFF.

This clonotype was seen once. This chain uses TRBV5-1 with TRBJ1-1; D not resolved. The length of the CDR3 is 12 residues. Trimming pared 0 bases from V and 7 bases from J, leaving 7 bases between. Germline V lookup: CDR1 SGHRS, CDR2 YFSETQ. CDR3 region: CASSLDGIEAFF. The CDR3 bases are TGCGCCAGCAGCTTGGATGGTATTGAAGCTTTCTTT.

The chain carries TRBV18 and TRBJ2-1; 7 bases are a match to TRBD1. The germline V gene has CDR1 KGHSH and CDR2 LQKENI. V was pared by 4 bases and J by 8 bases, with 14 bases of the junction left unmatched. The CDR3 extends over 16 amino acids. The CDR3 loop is CASSRKPGQTFYEQFF. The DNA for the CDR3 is TGTGCCAGCTCACGAAAACCGGGACAGACTTTTTATGAGCAGTTCTTC.

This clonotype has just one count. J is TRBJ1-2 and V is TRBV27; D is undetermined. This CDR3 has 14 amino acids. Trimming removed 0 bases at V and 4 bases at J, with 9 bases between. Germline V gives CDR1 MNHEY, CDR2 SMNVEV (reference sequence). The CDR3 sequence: CASSLSTGSYGYTF. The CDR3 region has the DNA TGTGCCAGCAGTTTATCGACCGGGAGCTATGGCTACACCTTC.

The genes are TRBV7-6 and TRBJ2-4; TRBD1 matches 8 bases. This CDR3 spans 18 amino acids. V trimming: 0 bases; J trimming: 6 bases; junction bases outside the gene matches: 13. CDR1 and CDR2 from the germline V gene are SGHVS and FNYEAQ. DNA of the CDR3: TGTGCCAGCAGCTTAGCACTTGGACAGGGAGTTTTAAGAAACATTCAGTACTTC. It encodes CASSLALGQGVLRNIQYF.

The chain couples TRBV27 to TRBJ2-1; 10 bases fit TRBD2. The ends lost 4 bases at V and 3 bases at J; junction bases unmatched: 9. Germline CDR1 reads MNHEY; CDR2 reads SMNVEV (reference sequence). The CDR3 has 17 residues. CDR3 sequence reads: CASSWTGTSGIYNEQFF. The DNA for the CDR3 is TGTGCCAGCAGTTGGACCGGCACTAGCGGGATCTACAATGAGCAGTTCTTC.

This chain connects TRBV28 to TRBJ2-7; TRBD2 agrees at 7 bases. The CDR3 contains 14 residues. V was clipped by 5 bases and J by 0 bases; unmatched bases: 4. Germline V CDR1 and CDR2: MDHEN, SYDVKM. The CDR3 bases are TGTGCCAGCAGTCCGGAGCGGGACTCCTACGAGCAGTACTTC. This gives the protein CASSPERDSYEQYF.

The CDR3 DNA sequence: TGTGCCAGCAGTGCCCAGCGGGGGGGTGCAGATACGCAGTATTTT. Its protein product is CASSAQRGGADTQYF. The chain combines TRBV2 with TRBJ2-3; 10 nucleotides align to TRBD2. With 4 bases clipped from V and 4 bases from J, the junction kept 5 bases outside the gene matches. The CDR3 contains 15 residues. The germline V gene has CDR1 SNHLY and CDR2 FYNNEI.

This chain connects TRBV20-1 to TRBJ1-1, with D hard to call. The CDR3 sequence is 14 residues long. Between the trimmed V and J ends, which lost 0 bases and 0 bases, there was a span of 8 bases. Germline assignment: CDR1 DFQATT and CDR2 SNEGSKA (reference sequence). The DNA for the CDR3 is TGCAGTGCTAGAGATAGGGCCGTGAACACTGAAGCTTTCTTT. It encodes CSARDRAVNTEAFF.

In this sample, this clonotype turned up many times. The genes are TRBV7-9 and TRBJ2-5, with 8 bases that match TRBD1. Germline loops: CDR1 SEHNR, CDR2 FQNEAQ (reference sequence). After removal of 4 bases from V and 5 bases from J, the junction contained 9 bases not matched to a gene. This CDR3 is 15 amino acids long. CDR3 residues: CASSYGQGRVETQYF. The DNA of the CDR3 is TGTGCCAGCAGCTACGGACAGGGCAGGGTGGAGACCCAGTACTTC. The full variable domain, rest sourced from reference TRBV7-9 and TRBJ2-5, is DTGVSQNPRHKITKRGQNVTFRCDPISEHNRLYWYRQTLGQGPEFLTYFQNEAQLEKSRLLSDRFSAERPKGSFSTLEIQRTEQGDSAMYLCASSYGQGRVETQYFGPGTRLLVL.

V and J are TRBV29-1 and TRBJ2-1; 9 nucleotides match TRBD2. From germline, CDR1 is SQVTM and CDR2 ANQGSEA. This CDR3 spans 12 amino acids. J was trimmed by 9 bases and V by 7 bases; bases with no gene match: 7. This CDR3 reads CSGVGLASEQFF. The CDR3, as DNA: TGCAGCGGTGTGGGACTAGCAAGTGAGCAGTTCTTC.

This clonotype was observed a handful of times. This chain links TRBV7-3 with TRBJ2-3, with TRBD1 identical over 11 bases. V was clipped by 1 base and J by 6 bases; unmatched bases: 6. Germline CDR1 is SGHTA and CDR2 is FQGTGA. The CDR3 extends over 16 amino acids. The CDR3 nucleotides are TGTGCCAGCAGCTTAAGGGCGGACAGGGGGCGGGATACGCAGTATTTT. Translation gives CASSLRADRGRDTQYF.

The chain's CDR3 is CASIPGEGSGELFF. In DNA, the CDR3 is TGTGCCAGCATTCCGGGGGAAGGATCCGGGGAGCTGTTTTTT. This chain uses TRBV12-3 or TRBV12-4 with TRBJ2-2, with a possible D match to TRBD2 (6 bases). This CDR3 is built from 14 residues. The germline V and J ends were trimmed by 7 bases and 6 bases, with 15 bases remaining between them.

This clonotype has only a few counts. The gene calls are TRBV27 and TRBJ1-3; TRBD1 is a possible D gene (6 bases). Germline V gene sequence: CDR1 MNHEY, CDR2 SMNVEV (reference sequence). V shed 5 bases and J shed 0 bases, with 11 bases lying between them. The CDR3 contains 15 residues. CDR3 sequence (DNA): TGTGCCAGCAGTCCGCGGGGGCTCTCTGGAAACACCATATATTTT. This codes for CASSPRGLSGNTIYF.

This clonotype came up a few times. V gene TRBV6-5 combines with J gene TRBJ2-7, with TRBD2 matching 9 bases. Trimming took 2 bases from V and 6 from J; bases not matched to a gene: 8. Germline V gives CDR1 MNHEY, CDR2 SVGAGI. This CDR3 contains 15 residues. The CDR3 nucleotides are TGTGCCAGCAGTTACCCGCGGGGCGGGAGGGGCGAGCAGTACTTC. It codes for CASSYPRGGRGEQYF.

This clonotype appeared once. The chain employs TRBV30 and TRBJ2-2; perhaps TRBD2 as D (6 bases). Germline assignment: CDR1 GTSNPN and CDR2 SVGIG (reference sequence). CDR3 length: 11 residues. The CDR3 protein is CVTGVTGELFF. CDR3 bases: TGTGTCACGGGGGTGACCGGGGAGCTGTTTTTT.

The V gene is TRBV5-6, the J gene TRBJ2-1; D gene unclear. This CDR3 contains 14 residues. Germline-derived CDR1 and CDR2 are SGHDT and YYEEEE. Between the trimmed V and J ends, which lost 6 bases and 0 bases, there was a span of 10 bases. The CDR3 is CASNGQYSYNEQFF. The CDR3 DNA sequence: TGTGCCAGCAACGGCCAGTACTCCTACAATGAGCAGTTCTTC.

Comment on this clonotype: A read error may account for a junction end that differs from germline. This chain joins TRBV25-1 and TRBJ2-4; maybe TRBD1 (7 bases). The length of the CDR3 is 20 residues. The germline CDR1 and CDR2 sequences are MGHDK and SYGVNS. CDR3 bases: TGTGCCAGCAGTGAATACCCGGGAACTAGCAAACTAGGGGGCCAAAACATTCATTACTTC. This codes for CASSEYPGTSKLGGQNIHYF.

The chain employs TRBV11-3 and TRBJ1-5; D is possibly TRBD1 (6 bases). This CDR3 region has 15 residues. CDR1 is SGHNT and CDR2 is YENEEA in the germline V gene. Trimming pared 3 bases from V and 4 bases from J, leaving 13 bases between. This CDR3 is CASSLRTEKNQPQHF. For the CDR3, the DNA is TGTGCCAGCAGCTTGAGGACAGAGAAAAATCAGCCCCAGCATTTT.

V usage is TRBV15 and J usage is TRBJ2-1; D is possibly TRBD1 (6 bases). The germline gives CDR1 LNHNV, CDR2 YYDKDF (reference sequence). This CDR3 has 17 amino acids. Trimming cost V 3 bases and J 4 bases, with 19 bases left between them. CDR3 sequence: CATSSPVAQGNYNEQFF. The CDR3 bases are TGTGCCACCAGCAGTCCGGTAGCACAGGGTAATTACAATGAGCAGTTCTTC.

As DNA, the CDR3 is TGTGCCAGCGGGGACAGAGAATACGAGCAGTACTTC. Encoded protein: CASGDREYEQYF. This chain joins TRBV7-9 and TRBJ2-7; TRBD1 aligns across 7 bases. The CDR3 is made up of 12 amino acids. Losses at the gene ends were 8 bases for V and 4 bases for J; bases not matched to a gene: 5. Germline V gives CDR1 SEHNR, CDR2 FQNEAQ (reference sequence).

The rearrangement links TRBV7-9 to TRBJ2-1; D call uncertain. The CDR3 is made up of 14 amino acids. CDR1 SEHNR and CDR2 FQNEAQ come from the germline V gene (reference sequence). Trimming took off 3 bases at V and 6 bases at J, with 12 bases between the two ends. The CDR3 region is CASSFDRAGNEQFF. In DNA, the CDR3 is TGTGCCAGCAGCTTTGACCGGGCAGGCAATGAGCAGTTCTTC. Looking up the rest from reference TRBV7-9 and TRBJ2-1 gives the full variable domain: DTGVSQNPRHKITKRGQNVTFRCDPISEHNRLYWYRQTLGQGPEFLTYFQNEAQLEKSRLLSDRFSAERPKGSFSTLEIQRTEQGDSAMYLCASSFDRAGNEQFFGPGTRLTVL.

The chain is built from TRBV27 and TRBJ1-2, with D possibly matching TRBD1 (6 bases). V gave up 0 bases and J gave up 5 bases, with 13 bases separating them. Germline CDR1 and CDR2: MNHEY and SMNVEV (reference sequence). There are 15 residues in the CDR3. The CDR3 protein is CASSLSAGVGYGYTF. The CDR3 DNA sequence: TGTGCCAGCAGTTTATCGGCAGGGGTAGGGTATGGCTACACCTTC.

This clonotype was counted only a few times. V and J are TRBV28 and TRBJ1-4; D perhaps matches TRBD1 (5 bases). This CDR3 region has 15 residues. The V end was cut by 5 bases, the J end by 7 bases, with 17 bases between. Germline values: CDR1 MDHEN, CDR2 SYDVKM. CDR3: CASSLSGAVGEKLFF. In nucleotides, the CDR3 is TGTGCCAGCAGTCTTTCCGGGGCGGTTGGTGAAAAACTGTTTTTT.

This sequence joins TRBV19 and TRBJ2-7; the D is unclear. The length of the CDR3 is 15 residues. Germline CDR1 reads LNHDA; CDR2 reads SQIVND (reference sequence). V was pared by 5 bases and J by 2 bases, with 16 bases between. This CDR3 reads CASSARRSLTYEQYF. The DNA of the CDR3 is TGTGCCAGTAGTGCCAGGAGATCCCTCACCTACGAGCAGTACTTC.

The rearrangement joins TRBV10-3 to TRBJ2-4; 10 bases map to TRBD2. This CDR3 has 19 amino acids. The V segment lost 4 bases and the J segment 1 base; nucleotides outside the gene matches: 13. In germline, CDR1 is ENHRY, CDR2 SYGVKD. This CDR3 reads CAISVERGGTNVAKNIQYF. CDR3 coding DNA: TGTGCCATCAGTGTGGAGCGGGGGGGCACAAATGTGGCCAAAAACATTCAGTACTTC.